The sample holds a few counts of the clone carrying this T cell receptor beta chain. Its antigen remains unknown. The record originates from a study of response to subunit inactivated influenza vaccine. Study observations and caveats: Authors suggested each seasonal influenza vaccination recruits few new T cells.

CDR3 length: 19 amino acids. CDR1 and CDR2 (germline): GTSNPN, SVGIG (reference sequence). The ends lost 2 bases at V and 2 bases at J; junction bases unmatched: 15. TCRdb itself ran the RT-PCR reads through MiXCR, one entry per CDR3 protein. The sample holds 860,000 or so distinct CDR3 sequences; roughly 20% are singletons and the top ten take roughly 10%. This clonotype originated in a man in his forties or fifties who received an inactivated influenza vaccine. The sequenced sample was PBMCs from blood, obtained roughly 5 days after vaccination. V usage is TRBV30 and J usage is TRBJ2-3; 11 bases are shared with TRBD2. The CDR3 loop reads CAWSPHPRVAGGYTDTQYF. The CDR3, as DNA: TGTGCCTGGAGTCCGCACCCCAGGGTAGCGGGGGGGTACACAGATACGCAGTATTTT.